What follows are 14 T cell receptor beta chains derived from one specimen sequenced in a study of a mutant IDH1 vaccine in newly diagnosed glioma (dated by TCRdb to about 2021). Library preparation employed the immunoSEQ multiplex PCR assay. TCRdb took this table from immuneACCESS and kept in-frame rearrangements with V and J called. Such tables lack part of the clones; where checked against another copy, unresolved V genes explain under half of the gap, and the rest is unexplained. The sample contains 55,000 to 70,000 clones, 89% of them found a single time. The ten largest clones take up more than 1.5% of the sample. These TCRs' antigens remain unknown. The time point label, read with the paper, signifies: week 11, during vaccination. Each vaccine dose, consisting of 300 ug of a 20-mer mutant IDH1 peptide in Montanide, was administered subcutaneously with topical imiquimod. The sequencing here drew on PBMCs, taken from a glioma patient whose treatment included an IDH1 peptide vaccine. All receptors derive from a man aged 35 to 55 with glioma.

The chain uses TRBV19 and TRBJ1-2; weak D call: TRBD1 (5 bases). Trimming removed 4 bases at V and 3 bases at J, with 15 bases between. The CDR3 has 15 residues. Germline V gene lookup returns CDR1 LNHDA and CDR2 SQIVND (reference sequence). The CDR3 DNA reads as TGTGCCAGTAGTACACAAAGACAGCGATACTATGGCTACACCTTC. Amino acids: CASSTQRQRYYGYTF.

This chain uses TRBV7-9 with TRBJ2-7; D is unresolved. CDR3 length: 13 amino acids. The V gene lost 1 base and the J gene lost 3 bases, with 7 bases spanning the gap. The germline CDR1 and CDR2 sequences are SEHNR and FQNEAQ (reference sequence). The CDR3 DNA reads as TGTGCCAGCAGCTTAGATCCCGACTACGAGCAGTACTTC. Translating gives CASSLDPDYEQYF.

CDR3 bases: TGTGCCAGCAGTGTACGGGGAGAATCCTATAATTCACCCCTCCACTTT. Residues: CASSVRGESYNSPLHF. This chain connects TRBV2 to TRBJ1-6; D gene ambiguous. Trimming shortened V by 4 bases and J by 1 base, and 11 bases separated the two germline ends. Germline CDR1 is SNHLY and CDR2 is FYNNEI. The CDR3 runs to 16 residues.

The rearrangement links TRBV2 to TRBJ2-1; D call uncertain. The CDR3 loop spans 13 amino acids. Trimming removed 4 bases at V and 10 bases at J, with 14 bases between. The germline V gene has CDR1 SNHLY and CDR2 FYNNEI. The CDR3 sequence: CASSAGSVSEQFF. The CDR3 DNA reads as TGTGCCAGCAGTGCGGGCAGCGTAAGCGAGCAGTTCTTC.

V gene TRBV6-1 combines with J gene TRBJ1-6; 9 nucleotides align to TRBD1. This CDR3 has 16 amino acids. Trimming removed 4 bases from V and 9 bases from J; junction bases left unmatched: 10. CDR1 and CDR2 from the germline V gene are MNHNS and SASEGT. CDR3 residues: CASSAPAGTGISPLHF. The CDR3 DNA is TGTGCCAGCAGTGCCCCCGCCGGGACAGGGATTTCACCCCTCCACTTT.

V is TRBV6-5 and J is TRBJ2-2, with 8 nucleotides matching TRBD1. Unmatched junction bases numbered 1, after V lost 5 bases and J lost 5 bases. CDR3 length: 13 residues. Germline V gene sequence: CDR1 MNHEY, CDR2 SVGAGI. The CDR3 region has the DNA TGTGCCAGCAGTCGACAGGGGACCGGGGAGCTGTTTTTT. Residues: CASSRQGTGELFF.

The CDR3 bases are TGTGCCAGCAGCTTGGGACAGGGGGGCTATGGCTACACCTTC. It translates to CASSLGQGGYGYTF. V usage is TRBV5-4 and J usage is TRBJ1-2; 9 bases align to TRBD1. Germline loops: CDR1 SGHNT, CDR2 YYREEE (reference sequence). J lost 4 bases, V lost 0 bases, and 1 base had no gene match. CDR3 size: 14 residues.

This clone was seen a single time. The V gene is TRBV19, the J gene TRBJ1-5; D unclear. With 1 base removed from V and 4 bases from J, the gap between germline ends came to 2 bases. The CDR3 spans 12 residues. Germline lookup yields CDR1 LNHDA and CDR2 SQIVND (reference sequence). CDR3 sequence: CASSIGNQPQHF. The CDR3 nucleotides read TGTGCCAGTAGTATAGGGAATCAGCCCCAGCATTTT. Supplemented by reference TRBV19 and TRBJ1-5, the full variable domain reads DGGITQSPKYLFRKEGQNVTLSCEQNLNHDAMYWYRQDPGQGLRLIYYSQIVNDFQKGDIAEGYSVSREKKESFPLTVTSAQKNPTAFYLCASSIGNQPQHFGDGTRLSIL.

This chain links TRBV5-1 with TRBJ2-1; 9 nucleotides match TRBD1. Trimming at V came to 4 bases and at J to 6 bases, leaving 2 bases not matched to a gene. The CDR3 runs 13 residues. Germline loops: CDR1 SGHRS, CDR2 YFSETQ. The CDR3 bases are TGCGCCAGCAGCAAGGACAGGGGCAATGAGCAGTTCTTC. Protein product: CASSKDRGNEQFF.

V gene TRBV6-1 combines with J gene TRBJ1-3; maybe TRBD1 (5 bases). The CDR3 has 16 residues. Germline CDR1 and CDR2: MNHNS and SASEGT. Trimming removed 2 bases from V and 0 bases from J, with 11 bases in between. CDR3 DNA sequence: TGTGCCAGCAGTGAACGGCAGGGTGACTCTGGAAACACCATATATTTT. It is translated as CASSERQGDSGNTIYF.

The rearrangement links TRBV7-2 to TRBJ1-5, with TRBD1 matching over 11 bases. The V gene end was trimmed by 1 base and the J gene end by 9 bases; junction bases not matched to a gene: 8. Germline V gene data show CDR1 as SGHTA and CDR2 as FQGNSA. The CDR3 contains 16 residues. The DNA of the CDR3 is TGTGCCAGCAGCTTAGGCTACGGACAGGGGGCCCGGCCCCAGCATTTT. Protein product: CASSLGYGQGARPQHF.

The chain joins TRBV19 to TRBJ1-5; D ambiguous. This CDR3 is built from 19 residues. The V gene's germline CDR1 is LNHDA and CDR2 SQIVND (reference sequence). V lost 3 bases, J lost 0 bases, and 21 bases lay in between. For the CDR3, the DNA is TGTGCCAGTAGTATCGGGTCGGCAGACGACCCATATAGCAATCAGCCCCAGCATTTT. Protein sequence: CASSIGSADDPYSNQPQHF.

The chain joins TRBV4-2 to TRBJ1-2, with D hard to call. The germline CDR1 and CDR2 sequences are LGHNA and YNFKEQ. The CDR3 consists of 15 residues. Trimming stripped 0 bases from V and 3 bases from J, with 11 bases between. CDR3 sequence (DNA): TGTGCCAGCAGCCAAGAGGCAAGCGACGACTATGGCTACACCTTC. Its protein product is CASSQEASDDYGYTF.

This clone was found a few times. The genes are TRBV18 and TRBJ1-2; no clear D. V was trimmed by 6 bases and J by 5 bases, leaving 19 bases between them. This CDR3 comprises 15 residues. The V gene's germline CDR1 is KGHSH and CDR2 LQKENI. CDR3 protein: CASSSLKGQSYGYTF. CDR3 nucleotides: TGTGCCAGCTCCTCACTAAAAGGGCAGTCGTATGGCTACACCTTC.